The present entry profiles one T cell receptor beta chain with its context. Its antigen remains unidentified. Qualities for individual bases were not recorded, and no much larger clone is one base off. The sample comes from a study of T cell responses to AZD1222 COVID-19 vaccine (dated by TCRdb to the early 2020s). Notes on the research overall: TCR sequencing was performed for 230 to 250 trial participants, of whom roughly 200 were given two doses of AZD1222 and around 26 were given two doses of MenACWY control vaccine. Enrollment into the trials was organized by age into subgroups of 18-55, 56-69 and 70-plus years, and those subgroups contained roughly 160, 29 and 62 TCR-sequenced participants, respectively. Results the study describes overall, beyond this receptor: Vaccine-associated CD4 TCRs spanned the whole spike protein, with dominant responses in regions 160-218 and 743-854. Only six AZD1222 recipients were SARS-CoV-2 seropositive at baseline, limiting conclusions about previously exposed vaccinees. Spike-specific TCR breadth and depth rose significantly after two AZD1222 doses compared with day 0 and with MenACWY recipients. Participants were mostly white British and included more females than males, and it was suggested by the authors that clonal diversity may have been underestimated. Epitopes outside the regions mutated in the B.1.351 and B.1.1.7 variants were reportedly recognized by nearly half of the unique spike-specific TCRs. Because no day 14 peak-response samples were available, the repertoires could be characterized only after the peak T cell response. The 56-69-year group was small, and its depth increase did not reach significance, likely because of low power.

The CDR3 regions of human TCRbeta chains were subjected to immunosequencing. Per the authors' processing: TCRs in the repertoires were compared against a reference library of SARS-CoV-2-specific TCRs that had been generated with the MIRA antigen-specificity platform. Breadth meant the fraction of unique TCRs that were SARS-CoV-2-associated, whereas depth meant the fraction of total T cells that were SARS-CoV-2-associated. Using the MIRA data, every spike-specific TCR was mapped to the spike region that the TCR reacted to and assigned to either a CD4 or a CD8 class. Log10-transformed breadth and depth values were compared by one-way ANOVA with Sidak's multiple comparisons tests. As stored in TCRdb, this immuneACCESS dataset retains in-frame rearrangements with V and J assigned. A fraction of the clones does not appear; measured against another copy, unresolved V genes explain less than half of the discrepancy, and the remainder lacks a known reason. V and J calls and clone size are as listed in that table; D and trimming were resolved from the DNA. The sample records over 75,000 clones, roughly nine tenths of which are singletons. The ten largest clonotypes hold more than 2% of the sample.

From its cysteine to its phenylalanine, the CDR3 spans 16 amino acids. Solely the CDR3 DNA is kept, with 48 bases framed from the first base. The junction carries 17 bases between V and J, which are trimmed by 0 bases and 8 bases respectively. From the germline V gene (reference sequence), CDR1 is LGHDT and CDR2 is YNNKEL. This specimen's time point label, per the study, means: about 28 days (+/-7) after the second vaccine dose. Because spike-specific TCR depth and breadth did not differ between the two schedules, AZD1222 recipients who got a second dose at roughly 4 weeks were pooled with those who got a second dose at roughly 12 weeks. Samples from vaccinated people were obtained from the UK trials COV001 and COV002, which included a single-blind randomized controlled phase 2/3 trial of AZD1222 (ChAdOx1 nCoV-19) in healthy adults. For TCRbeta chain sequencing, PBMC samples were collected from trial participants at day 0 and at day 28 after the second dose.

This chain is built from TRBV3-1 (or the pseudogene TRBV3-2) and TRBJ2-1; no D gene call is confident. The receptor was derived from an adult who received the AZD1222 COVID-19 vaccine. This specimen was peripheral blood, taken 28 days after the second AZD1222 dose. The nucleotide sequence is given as TGTGCCAGCAGCCAAGAAGCCTCCTCACAGTTCCATGAGCAGTTCTTC. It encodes CASSQEASSQFHEQFF.